This entry lists 2 T cell receptor beta chains sequenced from one sample in a study of blood T cell repertoires in COVID-19. Data came from immunoSEQ multiplex PCR; TCRdb stores just in-frame clones and leaves some out. The sample holds about 190,000 clones, more than 70% seen once. Sequencing was performed on peripheral blood. These receptors all stem from a woman over 75 with active or convalescent COVID-19.

The gene calls are TRBV27 and TRBJ2-7, with TRBD1 matching over 8 bases. V was clipped by 3 bases and J by 1 base; unmatched bases: 8. Germline V gives CDR1 MNHEY, CDR2 SMNVEV (reference sequence). The CDR3 covers 16 residues. DNA for the CDR3: TGTGCCAGCAGTTTTAGCCAGGGGGCCCTGTCCTACGAGCAGTACTTC. It specifies CASSFSQGALSYEQYF.

V usage is TRBV7-6 and J usage is TRBJ2-7; D unclear. The germline V and J ends were trimmed by 4 bases and 3 bases, with 16 bases remaining between them. Germline-derived CDR1 and CDR2 are SGHVS and FNYEAQ. The CDR3 runs 15 residues. CDR3: CASSSAFSPGYEQYF. The CDR3 nucleotides read TGTGCCAGCAGCTCCGCGTTTAGCCCGGGCTACGAGCAGTACTTC.